A selection of T cell receptor beta chains follows, all from one sample in a study of T-cell reconstitution after alpha-beta-depleted transplantation in children. MiXCR was run by TCRdb on the PCR reads, yielding one entry per CDR3 protein. This table holds 700,000 or so distinct CDR3 sequences, 13% found once. The sample in question was PBMCs, obtained before TCRalphabeta/CD19-depleted stem cell transplant. The source of these receptors is a girl aged 2 to 10 with congenital amegakaryocytic thrombocytopenia, due to receive a stem cell transplant. Both conserved end residues are part of each CDR3. A D gene is named only where the DNA matches it firmly. The listing skips clone size in some rows; elsewhere it reads once, few, many or a size class.

v_call,d_call,j_call,clone_size,cdr3_nt,cdr3_aa
TRBV12-3/TRBV12-4,-,TRBJ2-1,few,TGTGCCAGCAGTTTAACTGAGCAGTTCTTC,CASSLTEQFF
TRBV12-3/TRBV12-4,-,TRBJ2-7,many,TGTGCCAGCAGTTCCCAACCCCACGAGCAGTACTTC,CASSSQPHEQYF
TRBV5-1,TRBD1,TRBJ2-3,many,TGCGCCAGCAGCTTAGAGGGGGCTAGCACAGATACGCAGTATTTT,CASSLEGASTDTQYF
TRBV4-2,TRBD2,TRBJ2-1,-,TGTGCCAGCAGCCAAGAGGGACTAGCGGGACTTTCCCGCTTC,CASSQEGLAGLSRF
TRBV6-2/TRBV6-3,TRBD2,TRBJ2-1,many,TGTGCCAGCAGACTATATACTAGCGAGCTCTGGGGCAATGAGCAGTTCTTC,CASRLYTSELWGNEQFF
TRBV11-1,-,TRBJ2-3,-,TGTGCCAGCAGCTTAGCTCTATTAGGGGGAGGGCCGACAGATACGCAGTATTTT,CASSLALLGGGPTDTQYF
TRBV11-1,-,TRBJ2-1,many,TGTGCCAGCAGCCCGGCAGGGAGTCGATCCGTAAGAGGGCATGAGCAGTTCTTC,CASSPAGSRSVRGHEQFF
TRBV20-1,-,TRBJ2-4,many,TGCAGTGCTCTAAGCAAGGGGGTCGGTGGAAACATTCAGTACTTC,CSALSKGVGGNIQYF
TRBV5-1,-,TRBJ2-2,-,TGCGCCAGCAGGTTAATGAGCACCGGGGAGCTGTTTTTT,CASRLMSTGELFF
TRBV6-2/TRBV6-3,-,TRBJ1-5,-,TGTGCCAGCAAACGACGGGGCAATCAGCCCCAGCATTTT,CASKRRGNQPQHF
TRBV29-1,-,TRBJ2-7,many,TGCAGCGTTGGAGATGAGGACGGGTCTTCCTACGAGCAGTACTTC,CSVGDEDGSSYEQYF
TRBV12-3/TRBV12-4,TRBD2,TRBJ2-3,many,TGTGCCAGCAGTATCGGGACTAGTCGCGCAGATACGCAGTATTTT,CASSIGTSRADTQYF
TRBV7-2,-,TRBJ2-7,many,TGTGCCAGCAACGCTAGGCCAGAGTACGAGCAGTACTTC,CASNARPEYEQYF
TRBV23-1,-,TRBJ2-1,-,TGCGCCAGCAGTCTGGCCGAGGGACACCAATTTTACAATGAGCAGTTCTTC,CASSLAEGHQFYNEQFF
TRBV27,-,TRBJ2-5,many,TGTGCCAGCAGTACGTGGAGAGAGGAGACCCAGTACTTC,CASSTWREETQYF
TRBV5-1,-,TRBJ2-7,few,TGCGCCAGCAGTCGTTCCCCCGGGACTTCAACCCTTTCCTACGAGCAGTACTTC,CASSRSPGTSTLSYEQYF
TRBV12-3/TRBV12-4,TRBD2,TRBJ2-3,few,TGTGCCAGCAGTTTGACTAGCGGAACGTCCACAGATACGCAGTATTTT,CASSLTSGTSTDTQYF
TRBV6-5,TRBD1,TRBJ1-2,many,TGTGCCAGCAGTTACGCACCGGGGGACAGCTTTATCTATGGCTACACCTTC,CASSYAPGDSFIYGYTF
TRBV5-6,-,TRBJ2-5,few,TGTGCCAGCAGCTTGTTCGAGGGAAGAAAGACCCAGTACTTC,CASSLFEGRKTQYF
TRBV2,TRBD1,TRBJ1-1,-,TGTGCCAGCAGTGAAGCGAACCCCCCGGGACAGGGGTTGTCTGGGTCTGAAGCTTTCTTT,CASSEANPPGQGLSGSEAFF
TRBV5-1,TRBD2,TRBJ2-3,-,TGCGCCAGCAGCTTGGAAGGCCTAGCGGTATTGTGGGGTACGCAGTATTTT,CASSLEGLAVLWGTQYF
TRBV7-2,-,TRBJ2-7,-,TGTGCCAGCAGCTTAGCCCCTAGCGAGGTCGATCCCGAGCAGTACTTC,CASSLAPSEVDPEQYF
TRBV5-5,TRBD1,TRBJ1-5,few,TGTGCCAGCAGCTTGGGTTATAGGGGGCAGGGCATGCGTCAGCCCCAGCATTTT,CASSLGYRGQGMRQPQHF
TRBV25-1,-,TRBJ2-5,many,TGTGCCAGCAGTTTCCCGGGACAAAAAGAGACCCAGTACTTC,CASSFPGQKETQYF
TRBV4-1,TRBD2,TRBJ2-1,few,TGCGCCAGCAGCGGGGGACTAGCGGGAGGGCCTAGTGAGCAGTTCTTC,CASSGGLAGGPSEQFF
TRBV7-2,-,TRBJ2-1,-,TGTGCCAGCAGCTTAGTCTTATTAGTTGGTGAGCAGTTCTTC,CASSLVLLVGEQFF
TRBV20-1,TRBD2,TRBJ2-3,-,TGCAGTGCTAGAGCTGATAGCGGGAGAGATACGCAGTATTTT,CSARADSGRDTQYF
TRBV7-3,TRBD1,TRBJ1-1,once,TGTGCCAGCAGCAGACAGGGCTTTGGCACTGAAGCTTTCTTT,CASSRQGFGTEAFF
TRBV5-1,TRBD1,TRBJ1-2,few,TGCGCCAGCAGCGGAGGACAGGAATATGGCTACACCTTC,CASSGGQEYGYTF
TRBV4-2,TRBD2,TRBJ2-6,few,TGTGCCAGCAGGGGACTAGCGGGCAGCTCTGGGGCCAACGTCCTGACTTTC,CASRGLAGSSGANVLTF
TRBV20-1,TRBD1,TRBJ2-7,few,TGCAGTGCGATTTACAGGGGGAGCTCCTACGAGCAGTACTTC,CSAIYRGSSYEQYF
TRBV5-5,-,TRBJ2-1,few,TGTGCCAGCAGCTTCAGGGAGCCCTGGAATGAGCAGTTCTTC,CASSFREPWNEQFF